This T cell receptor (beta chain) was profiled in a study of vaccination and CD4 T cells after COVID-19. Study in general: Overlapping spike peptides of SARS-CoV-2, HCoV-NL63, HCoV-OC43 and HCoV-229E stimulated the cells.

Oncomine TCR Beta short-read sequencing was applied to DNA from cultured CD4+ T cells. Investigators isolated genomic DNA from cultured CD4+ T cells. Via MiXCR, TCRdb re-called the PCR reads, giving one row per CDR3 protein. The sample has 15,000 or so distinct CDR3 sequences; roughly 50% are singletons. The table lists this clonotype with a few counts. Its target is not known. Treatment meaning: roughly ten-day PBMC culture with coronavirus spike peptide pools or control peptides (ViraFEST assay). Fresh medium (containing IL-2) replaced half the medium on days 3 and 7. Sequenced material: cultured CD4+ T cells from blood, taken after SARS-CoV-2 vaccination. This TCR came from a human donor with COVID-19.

CDR3 bases: TGTGCCAGCGGGAATCTCCAAGAGACCCAGTACTTC. Translation gives CASGNLQETQYF. The chain links TRBV2 to TRBJ2-5; no clear D. CDR3 size: 12 residues. Germline lookup yields CDR1 SNHLY and CDR2 FYNNEI. The V end lost 8 bases, the J end lost 1 base, and 8 bases lay between the germline ends. Supplemented by reference TRBV2 and TRBJ2-5, the full variable domain reads EPEVTQTPSHQVTQMGQEVILRCVPISNHLYFYWYRQILGQKVEFLVSFYNNEISEKSEIFDDQFSVERPDGSNFTLKIRSTKLEDSAMYFCASGNLQETQYFGPGTRLLVL.